This TCR beta chain comes out of a study of blood T cell repertoires in COVID-19. The CDR3 is 14 amino acids. CDR1 and CDR2 (germline): LGHDT, YNNKEL (reference sequence). The V end was cut by 3 bases, the J end by 3 bases, with 11 bases between. Per the original data handling: Amplifying reference gene primers gave estimates of nucleated cell counts. Here immunoSEQ multiplex PCR was the method, and the copy in TCRdb shows in-frame clones only, minus some. The D gene and trimming were derived from the DNA, and the V and J assignments and clone size from that table. The top ten hold 5.5% to 8.5% of the sample, which has 150,000 to 200,000 clones, roughly 80% seen once.

The chain carries TRBV3-1 (or the pseudogene TRBV3-2) and TRBJ1-1; D gene unclear. Sequencing was done on a sample of peripheral blood. The clonotype was recovered from a man between 60 and 75 years old with acute or convalescent COVID-19. The CDR3 DNA reads as TGTGCCAGCAGCCAGGCAATCCCCTACACTGAAGCTTTCTTT. It encodes CASSQAIPYTEAFF.